The present T cell receptor beta chain was sequenced within a study of identical twins' blood T cells. The V end was cut by 1 base, the J end by 0 bases, with 13 bases between. This CDR3 contains 17 residues. The V gene's germline CDR1 is LGHNT and CDR2 FRNRAP. Reared together, all three twin pairs probably met the same infectious agents and vaccines. Source study methods: Per-library CDR3 reads ranged about 2.2 to 4 million; clonotypes, ~95,000 to ~550,000. One entry per CDR3 protein results from TCRdb running MiXCR on the 5' RACE reads. These V and J calls rely on TCRdb rather than the paper's analysis. The sample contains 300,000 to 400,000 distinct CDR3 sequences, about 28% of which appear only once.

The sequencing input was PBMCs. The sequence derives from a woman between 18 and 55 years old in good health. The chain employs TRBV12-5 and TRBJ2-1; tentatively, D is TRBD2 (5 bases). The CDR3 spells CASGLGLTASSYNEQFF. CDR3 nucleotides: TGTGCTAGTGGTTTGGGACTAACCGCTAGCTCCTACAATGAGCAGTTCTTC.